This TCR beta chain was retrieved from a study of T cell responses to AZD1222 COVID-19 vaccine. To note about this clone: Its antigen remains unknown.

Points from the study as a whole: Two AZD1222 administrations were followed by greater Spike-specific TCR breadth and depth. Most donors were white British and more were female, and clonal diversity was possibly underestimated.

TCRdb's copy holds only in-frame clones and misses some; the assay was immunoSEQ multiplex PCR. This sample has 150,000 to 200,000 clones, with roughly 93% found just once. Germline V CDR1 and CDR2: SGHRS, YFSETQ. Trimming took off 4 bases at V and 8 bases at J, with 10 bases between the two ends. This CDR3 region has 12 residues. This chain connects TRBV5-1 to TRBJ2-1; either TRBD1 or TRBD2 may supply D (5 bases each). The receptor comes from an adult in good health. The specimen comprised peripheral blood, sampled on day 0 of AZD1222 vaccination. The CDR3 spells CASSPGPHEQFF. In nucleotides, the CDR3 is TGCGCCAGCAGCCCGGGACCCCATGAGCAGTTCTTC.